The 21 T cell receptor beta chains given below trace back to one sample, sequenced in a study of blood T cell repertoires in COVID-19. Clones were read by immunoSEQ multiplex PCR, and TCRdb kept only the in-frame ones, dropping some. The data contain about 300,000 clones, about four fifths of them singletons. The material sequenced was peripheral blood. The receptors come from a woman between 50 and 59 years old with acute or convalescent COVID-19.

This CDR3 reads CASSSRLAGGTGELFF. DNA for the CDR3: TGTGCCAGCAGCTCACGACTAGCGGGAGGTACCGGGGAGCTGTTTTTT. This chain connects TRBV7-6 to TRBJ2-2, with 13 nucleotides matching TRBD2. Germline CDR1 is SGHVS and CDR2 is FNYEAQ. With 4 bases clipped from V and 5 bases from J, the junction kept 4 bases outside the gene matches. The CDR3 has 16 residues.

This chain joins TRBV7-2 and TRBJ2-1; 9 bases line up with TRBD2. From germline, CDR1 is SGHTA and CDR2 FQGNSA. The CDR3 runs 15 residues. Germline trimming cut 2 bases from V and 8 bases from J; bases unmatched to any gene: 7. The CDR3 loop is CASSLWAGGPDEQFF. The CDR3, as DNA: TGTGCCAGCAGCTTATGGGCGGGGGGGCCCGATGAGCAGTTCTTC.

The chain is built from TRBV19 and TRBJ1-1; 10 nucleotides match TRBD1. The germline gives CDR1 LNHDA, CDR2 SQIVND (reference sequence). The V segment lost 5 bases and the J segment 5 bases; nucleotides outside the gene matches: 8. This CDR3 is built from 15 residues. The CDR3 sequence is CASSPWTGGSTEAFF. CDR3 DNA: TGTGCCAGTAGTCCATGGACAGGGGGGTCGACTGAAGCTTTCTTT.

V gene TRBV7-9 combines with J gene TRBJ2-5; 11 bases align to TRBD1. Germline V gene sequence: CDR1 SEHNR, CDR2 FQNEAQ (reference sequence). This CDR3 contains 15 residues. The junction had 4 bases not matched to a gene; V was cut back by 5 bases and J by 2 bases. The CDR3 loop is CASSTGTGGQETQYF. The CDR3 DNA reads TGTGCCAGCAGCACCGGGACAGGGGGTCAAGAGACCCAGTACTTC.

The CDR3 loop reads CSASPFYRGSNQPQHF. In DNA, the CDR3 is TGCAGTGCTAGTCCTTTTTACAGGGGAAGCAATCAGCCCCAGCATTTT. The genes are TRBV20-1 and TRBJ1-5, with TRBD1 matching 7 bases. The CDR3 is 16 residues long. CDR1 and CDR2 (germline): DFQATT, SNEGSKA (reference sequence). V dropped 3 bases and J dropped 1; count of bases not matched to a gene: 9.

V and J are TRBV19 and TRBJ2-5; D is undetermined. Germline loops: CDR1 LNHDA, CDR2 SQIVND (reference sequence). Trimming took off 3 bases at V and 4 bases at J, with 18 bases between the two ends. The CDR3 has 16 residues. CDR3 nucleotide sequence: TGTGCCAGTAGTATTGATCGTTACGGTGCCCCAGAGACCCAGTACTTC. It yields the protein CASSIDRYGAPETQYF.

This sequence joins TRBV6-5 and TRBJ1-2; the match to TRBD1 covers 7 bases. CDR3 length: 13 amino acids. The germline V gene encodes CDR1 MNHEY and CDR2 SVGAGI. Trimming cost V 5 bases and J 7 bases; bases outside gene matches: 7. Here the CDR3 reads CASSRDRDSGYTF. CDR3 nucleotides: TGTGCCAGCAGTAGGGACAGAGACTCTGGCTACACCTTC.

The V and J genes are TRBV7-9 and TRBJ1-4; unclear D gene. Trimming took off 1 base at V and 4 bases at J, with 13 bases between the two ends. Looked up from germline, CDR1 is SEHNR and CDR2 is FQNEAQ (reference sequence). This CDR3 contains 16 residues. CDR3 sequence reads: CASSLGTLSLNEKLFF. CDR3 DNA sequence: TGTGCCAGCAGCTTAGGCACTCTTTCCCTTAATGAAAAACTGTTTTTT.

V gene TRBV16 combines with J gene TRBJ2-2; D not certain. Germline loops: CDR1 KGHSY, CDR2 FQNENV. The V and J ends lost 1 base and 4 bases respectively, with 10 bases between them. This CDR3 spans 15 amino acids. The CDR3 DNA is TGTGCCAGCAGCCAATTCAAACCGGGCACCGGGGAGCTGTTTTTT. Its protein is CASSQFKPGTGELFF. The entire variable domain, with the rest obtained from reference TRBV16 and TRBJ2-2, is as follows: GEEVAQTPKHLVRGEGQKAKLYCAPIKGHSYVFWYQQVLKNEFKFLISFQNENVFDETGMPKERFSAKCLPNSPCSLEIQATKLEDSAVYFCASSQFKPGTGELFFGEGSRLTVL.

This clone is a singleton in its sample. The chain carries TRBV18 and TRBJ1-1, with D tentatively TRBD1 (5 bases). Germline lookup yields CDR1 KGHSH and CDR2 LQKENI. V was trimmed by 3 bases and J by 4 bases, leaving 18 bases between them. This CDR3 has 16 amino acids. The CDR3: CASSPGQAPPGTEAFF. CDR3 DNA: TGTGCCAGCTCACCGGGGCAAGCGCCCCCGGGCACTGAAGCTTTCTTT.

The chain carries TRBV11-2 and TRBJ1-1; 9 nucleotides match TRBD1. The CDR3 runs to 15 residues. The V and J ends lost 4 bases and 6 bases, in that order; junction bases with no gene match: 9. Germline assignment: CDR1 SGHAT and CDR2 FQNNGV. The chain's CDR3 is CASSSPRTGAPEAFF. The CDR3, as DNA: TGTGCCAGCAGCTCCCCCCGGACAGGGGCCCCTGAAGCTTTCTTT.

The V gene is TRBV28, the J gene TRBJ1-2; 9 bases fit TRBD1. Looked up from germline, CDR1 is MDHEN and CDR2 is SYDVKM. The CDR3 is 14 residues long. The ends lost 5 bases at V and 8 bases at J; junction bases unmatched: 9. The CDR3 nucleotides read TGTGCCAGCAGTGGACCGGGGACAGGGAACGGCTACACCTTC. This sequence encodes CASSGPGTGNGYTF.

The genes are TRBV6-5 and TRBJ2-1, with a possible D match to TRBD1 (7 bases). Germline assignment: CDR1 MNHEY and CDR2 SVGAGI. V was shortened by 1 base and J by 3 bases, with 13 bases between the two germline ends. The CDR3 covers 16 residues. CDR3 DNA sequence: TGTGCCAGCAGTTACTTCAGGGGGGTCGACTACAATGAGCAGTTCTTC. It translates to CASSYFRGVDYNEQFF.

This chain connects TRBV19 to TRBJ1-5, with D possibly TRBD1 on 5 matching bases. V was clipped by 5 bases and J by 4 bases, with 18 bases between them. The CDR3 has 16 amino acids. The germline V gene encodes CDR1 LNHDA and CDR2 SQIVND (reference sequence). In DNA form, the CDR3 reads TGTGCCAGTAGTCGCGGCAGGGTGGAGGGGAATCAGCCCCAGCATTTT. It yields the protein CASSRGRVEGNQPQHF. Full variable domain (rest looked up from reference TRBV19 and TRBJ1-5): DGGITQSPKYLFRKEGQNVTLSCEQNLNHDAMYWYRQDPGQGLRLIYYSQIVNDFQKGDIAEGYSVSREKKESFPLTVTSAQKNPTAFYLCASSRGRVEGNQPQHFGDGTRLSIL.

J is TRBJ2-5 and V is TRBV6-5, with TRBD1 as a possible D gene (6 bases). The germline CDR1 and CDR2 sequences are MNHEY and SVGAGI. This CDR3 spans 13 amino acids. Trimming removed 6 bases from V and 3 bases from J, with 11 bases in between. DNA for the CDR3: TGTGCCAGCAGCCTCCGGGACAAAGAGACCCAGTACTTC. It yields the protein CASSLRDKETQYF.

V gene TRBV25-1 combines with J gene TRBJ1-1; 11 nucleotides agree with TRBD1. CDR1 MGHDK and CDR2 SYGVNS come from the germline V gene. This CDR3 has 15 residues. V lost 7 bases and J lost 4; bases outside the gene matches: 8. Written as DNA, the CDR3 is TGTGCCAGCACCCCCGGGACAGGGGGTGGCACTGAAGCTTTCTTT. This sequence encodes CASTPGTGGGTEAFF.

The CDR3 sequence is CASSVLSLASDTQYF. The CDR3 region has the DNA TGTGCCAGCAGCGTTCTTTCCTTAGCTTCTGATACGCAGTATTTT. V usage is TRBV9 and J usage is TRBJ2-3; D is uncertain. Between the trimmed V and J ends, which lost 2 bases and 6 bases, there was a span of 16 bases. The germline CDR1 and CDR2 sequences are SGDLS and YYNGEE. This CDR3 region has 15 residues.

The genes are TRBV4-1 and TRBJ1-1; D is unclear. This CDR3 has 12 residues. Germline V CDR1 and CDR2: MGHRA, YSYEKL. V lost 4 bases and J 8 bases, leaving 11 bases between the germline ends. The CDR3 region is CASSLRPTEAFF. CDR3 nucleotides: TGCGCCAGCAGCCTCCGCCCGACAGAAGCTTTCTTT.

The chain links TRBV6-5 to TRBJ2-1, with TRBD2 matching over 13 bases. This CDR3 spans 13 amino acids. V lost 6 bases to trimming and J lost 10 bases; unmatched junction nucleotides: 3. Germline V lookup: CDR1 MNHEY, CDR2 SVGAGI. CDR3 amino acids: CASRGLAGQEQFF. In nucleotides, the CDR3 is TGTGCCAGCAGGGGACTAGCGGGGCAAGAGCAGTTCTTC.

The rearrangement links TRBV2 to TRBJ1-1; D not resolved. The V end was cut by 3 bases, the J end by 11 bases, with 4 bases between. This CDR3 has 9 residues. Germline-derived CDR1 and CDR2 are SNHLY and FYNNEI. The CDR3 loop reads CASSDRAFF. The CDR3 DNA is TGTGCCAGCAGTGACCGGGCTTTCTTT. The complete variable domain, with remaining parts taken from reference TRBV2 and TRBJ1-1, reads EPEVTQTPSHQVTQMGQEVILRCVPISNHLYFYWYRQILGQKVEFLVSFYNNEISEKSEIFDDQFSVERPDGSNFTLKIRSTKLEDSAMYFCASSDRAFFGQGTRLTVV.

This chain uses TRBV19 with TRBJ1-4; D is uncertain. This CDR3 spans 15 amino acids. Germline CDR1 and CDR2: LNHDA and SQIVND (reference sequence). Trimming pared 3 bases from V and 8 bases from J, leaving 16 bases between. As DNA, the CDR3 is TGTGCCAGTAGTATTTCAAATGCTCGGTGGGAAAAACTGTTTTTT. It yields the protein CASSISNARWEKLFF.